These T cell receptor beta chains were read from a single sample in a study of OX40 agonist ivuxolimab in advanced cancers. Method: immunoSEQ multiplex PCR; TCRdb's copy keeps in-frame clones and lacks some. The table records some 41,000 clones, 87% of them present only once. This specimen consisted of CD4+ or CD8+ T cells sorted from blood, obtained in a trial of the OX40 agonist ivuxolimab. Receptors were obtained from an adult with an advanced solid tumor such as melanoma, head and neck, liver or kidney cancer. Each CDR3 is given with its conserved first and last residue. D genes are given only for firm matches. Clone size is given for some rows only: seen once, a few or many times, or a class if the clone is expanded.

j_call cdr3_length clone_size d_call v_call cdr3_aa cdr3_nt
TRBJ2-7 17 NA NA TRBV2 CASSVPTQGHDIYEQYF TGTGCCAGCAGTGTCCCCACCCAGGGACACGATATTTACGAGCAGTACTTC
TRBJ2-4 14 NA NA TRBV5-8 CASSLRDVKNIQYF TGTGCCAGCAGCTTGAGGGATGTCAAAAACATTCAGTACTTC
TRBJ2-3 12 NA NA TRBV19 CASSIPTHTQYF TGTGCCAGTAGTATACCCACCCATACGCAGTATTTT
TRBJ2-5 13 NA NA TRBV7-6 CASNRELGETQYF TGTGCCAGCAACAGGGAGTTGGGAGAGACCCAGTACTTC
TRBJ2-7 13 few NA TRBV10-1 CASSEMGKNEQYF TGCGCCAGCAGTGAAATGGGGAAGAACGAGCAGTACTTC
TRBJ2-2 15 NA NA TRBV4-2 CASSQGSADTGELFF TGTGCCAGCAGCCAAGGTAGCGCGGACACCGGGGAGCTGTTTTTT
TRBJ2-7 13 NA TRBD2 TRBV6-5 CASGSGGSYEQYF TGTGCCAGCGGTAGCGGGGGCTCCTACGAGCAGTACTTC
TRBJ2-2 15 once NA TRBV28 CASSPGGRDTGELFF TGTGCCAGCAGCCCCGGGGGACGGGACACCGGGGAGCTGTTTTTT
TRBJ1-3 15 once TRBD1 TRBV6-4 CASRAQGAQGNTIYF TGTGCCAGCAGAGCCCAGGGGGCTCAAGGAAACACCATATATTTT
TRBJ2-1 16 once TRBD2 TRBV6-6 CASSYPTSGGNNEQFF TGTGCCAGCAGTTACCCGACTAGCGGGGGAAACAATGAGCAGTTCTTC
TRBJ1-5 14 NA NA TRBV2 CASSDRDSNQPQHF TGTGCCAGCAGTGACAGGGATAGCAATCAGCCCCAGCATTTT
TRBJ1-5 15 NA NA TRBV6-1 CASSQSPVGSQPQHF TGTGCCAGCAGTCAGAGCCCCGTAGGGAGTCAGCCCCAGCATTTT
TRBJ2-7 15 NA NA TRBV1 CTSSRPNALKCEQYF TGCACCAGCAGCCGACCTAACGCCCTGAAGTGCGAGCAGTACTTC
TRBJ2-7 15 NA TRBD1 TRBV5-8 CASSLAGTGPYEQYF TGTGCCAGCAGCTTGGCCGGGACAGGTCCCTACGAGCAGTACTTC
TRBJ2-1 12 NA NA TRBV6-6 CASSLLGNEQFF TGTGCCAGCAGCCTCCTGGGGAATGAGCAGTTCTTC
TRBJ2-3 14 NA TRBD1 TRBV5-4 CATSGTGVPDTQYF TGTGCCACCTCGGGGACAGGGGTTCCAGATACGCAGTATTTT
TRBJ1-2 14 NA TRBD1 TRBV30 CACPFRQGVYGYTF TGTGCCTGCCCTTTCAGACAGGGGGTTTATGGCTACACCTTC
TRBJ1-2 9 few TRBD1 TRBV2 CASTWTGAF TGTGCCAGCACGTGGACAGGGGCCTTC
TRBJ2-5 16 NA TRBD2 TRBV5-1 CASSLSISGSVETQYF TGCGCCAGCAGCTTAAGTATTAGCGGGAGTGTAGAGACCCAGTACTTC
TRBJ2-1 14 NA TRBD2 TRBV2 CASRAGGAYNEQFF TGTGCCAGCAGGGCCGGGGGGGCCTACAATGAGCAGTTCTTC
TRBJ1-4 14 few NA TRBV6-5 CASSERATNEKLFF TGTGCCAGCAGTGAACGAGCAACTAATGAAAAACTGTTTTTT
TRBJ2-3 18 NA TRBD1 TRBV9 CASSVGQGALEFTDTQYF TGTGCCAGCAGCGTAGGACAGGGGGCTTTAGAGTTTACAGATACGCAGTATTTT
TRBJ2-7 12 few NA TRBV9 CASGQGPYEQYF TGTGCCAGCGGACAAGGGCCCTACGAGCAGTACTTC
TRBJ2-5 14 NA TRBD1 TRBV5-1 CASSRGQSQETQYF TGCGCCAGCAGCCGGGGACAGAGCCAAGAGACCCAGTACTTC
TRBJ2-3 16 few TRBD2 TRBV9 CASSPFSGEGTDTQYF TGTGCCAGCAGCCCTTTTAGCGGGGAGGGGACAGATACGCAGTATTTT
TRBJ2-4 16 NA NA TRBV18 CASSPPDGLAKNIQYF TGTGCCAGCTCACCGCCGGACGGACTAGCCAAAAACATTCAGTACTTC
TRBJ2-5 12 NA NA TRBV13 CASSPHQETQYF TGTGCCAGCAGCCCCCACCAAGAGACCCAGTACTTC
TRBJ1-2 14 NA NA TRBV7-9 CASSLGGQRDGYTF TGTGCCAGCAGCTTAGGTGGACAGAGAGATGGCTACACCTTC
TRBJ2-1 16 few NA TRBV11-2 CASSSFRGSSYNEQFF TGTGCCAGCAGCTCCTTTCGGGGGAGCTCCTACAATGAGCAGTTCTTC
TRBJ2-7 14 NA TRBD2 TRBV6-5 CASSPLGTTYEQYF TGTGCCAGCAGTCCGCTCGGGACTACCTACGAGCAGTACTTC
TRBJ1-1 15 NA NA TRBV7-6 CASSLESGWNTEAFF TGTGCCAGCAGCTTAGAATCAGGGTGGAACACTGAAGCTTTCTTT
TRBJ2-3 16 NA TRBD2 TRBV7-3 CASSPSGAGGSDTQYF TGTGCCAGCAGCCCGTCCGGGGCGGGGGGATCAGATACGCAGTATTTT
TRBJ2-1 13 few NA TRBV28 CASSDRRSWEQFF TGTGCCAGCAGCGACCGTAGAAGTTGGGAGCAGTTCTTC
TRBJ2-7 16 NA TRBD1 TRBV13 CASSLGTGTGTYEQYF TGTGCCAGCAGCTTAGGAACCGGGACAGGGACCTACGAGCAGTACTTC
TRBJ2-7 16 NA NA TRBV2 CASSRRPQGSTYEQYF TGTGCCAGCAGTCGGAGGCCCCAGGGGTCGACCTACGAGCAGTACTTC
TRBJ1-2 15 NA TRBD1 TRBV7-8 CASSGQGFGSYGYTF TGTGCCAGCAGCGGACAGGGTTTTGGAAGCTATGGCTACACCTTC
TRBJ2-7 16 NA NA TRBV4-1 CASSQERVRNLYEQYF TGCGCCAGCAGCCAAGAGCGAGTTCGAAACCTCTACGAGCAGTACTTC
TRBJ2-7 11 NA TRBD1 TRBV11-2 CASRTGDEQYF TGTGCCAGCAGGACAGGGGACGAGCAGTACTTC
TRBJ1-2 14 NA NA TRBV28 CASSFTGGNYGYTF TGTGCCAGCAGTTTTACAGGTGGTAACTATGGCTACACCTTC
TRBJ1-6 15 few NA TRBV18 CASSPPPGVGSPLHF TGTGCCAGCTCACCACCTCCAGGTGTAGGTTCACCCCTCCACTTT
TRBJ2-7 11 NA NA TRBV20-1 CSATAGLEQYF TGCAGTGCTACGGCGGGGCTAGAGCAGTACTTC
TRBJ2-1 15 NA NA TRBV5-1 CASSLARTVIHEQFF TGCGCCAGCAGCTTGGCCAGAACAGTTATACATGAGCAGTTCTTC
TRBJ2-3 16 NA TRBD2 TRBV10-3 CATRASGGLRTDTQYF TGTGCAACAAGGGCTAGCGGGGGGCTCCGCACAGATACGCAGTATTTT
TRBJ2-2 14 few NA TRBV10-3 CAIRIQGGTGELFF TGTGCCATCAGGATACAGGGCGGCACCGGGGAGCTGTTTTTT
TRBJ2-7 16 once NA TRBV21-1 CASSKVRGLARYEQYF TGTGCCAGCAGCAAAGTCCGGGGACTAGCGAGGTACGAGCAGTACTTC
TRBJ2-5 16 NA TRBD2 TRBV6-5 CASSYLTSRYQETQYF TGTGCCAGCAGTTACTTGACTAGCAGGTACCAAGAGACCCAGTACTTC
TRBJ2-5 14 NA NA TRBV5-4 CASARGEGRETQYF TGTGCCAGCGCCAGGGGGGAGGGCAGGGAGACCCAGTACTTC
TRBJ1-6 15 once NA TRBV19 CASSFKRQHNSPLHF TGTGCCAGTAGCTTCAAGAGACAGCATAATTCACCCCTCCACTTT